Each of the 27 T cell receptor beta chains below was sequenced from the same sample in a study of somatic mutations in cytotoxic T cells in rheumatoid arthritis. The method was immunoSEQ multiplex PCR; TCRdb's version includes in-frame clones alone and lacks a portion of them. The sample holds 15,000 to 20,000 clones, approximately 78% seen once. Sequenced sample: CD8+ T cells sorted from blood. All receptors derive from a woman aged 50 to 60 with rheumatoid arthritis.

Within the sample, this clone is medium-sized. J is TRBJ2-6 and V is TRBV7-3; D gene ambiguous. Trimming cost V 0 bases and J 2 bases, with 8 bases left between them. Germline V gene sequence: CDR1 SGHTA, CDR2 FQGTGA. CDR3 length equals 16 residues. CDR3 sequence (DNA): TGTGCCAGCAGCTTAACCCCGGGTACTGGGGCCAACGTCCTGACTTTC. It translates to CASSLTPGTGANVLTF. The whole variable domain, remainder taken from reference TRBV7-3 and TRBJ2-6, is GAGVSQTPSNKVTEKGKYVELRCDPISGHTALYWYRQSLGQGPEFLIYFQGTGAADDSGLPNDRFFAVRPEGSVSTLKIQRTERGDSAVYLCASSLTPGTGANVLTFGAGSRLTVL.

V is TRBV7-9 and J is TRBJ2-4; the match to TRBD2 covers 8 bases. The CDR3 runs 18 residues. CDR1 SEHNR and CDR2 FQNEAQ come from the germline V gene (reference sequence). Trimming at V came to 5 bases and at J to 1 base, leaving 13 bases not matched to a gene. The CDR3 DNA reads TGTGCCAGCAGCCCCCGAGCCAGCGGGAGTAATGCCAAAAACATTCAGTACTTC. Translating gives CASSPRASGSNAKNIQYF.

This clone was counted only a few times. The gene calls are TRBV7-9 and TRBJ1-2; 8 bases agree with TRBD1. V was clipped by 7 bases and J by 4 bases; unmatched bases: 14. CDR3 length: 16 residues. Looked up from germline, CDR1 is SEHNR and CDR2 is FQNEAQ (reference sequence). The CDR3 protein is CASTDLRQGPGYGYTF. Written as DNA, the CDR3 is TGTGCCAGCACAGACCTCCGACAGGGGCCCGGCTATGGCTACACCTTC.

V gene TRBV2 combines with J gene TRBJ2-7, with TRBD2 matching over 7 bases. This CDR3 region has 15 residues. Unmatched junction bases numbered 10, after V lost 1 base and J lost 7 bases. Germline values: CDR1 SNHLY, CDR2 FYNNEI. CDR3 amino acids: CASSEGRGRAEEQYF. Here the CDR3 DNA reads TGTGCCAGCAGTGAAGGGCGGGGGAGGGCAGAAGAGCAGTACTTC.

Points on this clone: This sample includes further DNA sequences coding for the same CDR3. The V call is TRBV4-1, the J call TRBJ2-2; D possibly corresponds to TRBD1 (7 bases). The V and J ends lost 3 bases and 5 bases respectively, with 13 bases between them. CDR1 and CDR2 from the germline V gene are MGHRA and YSYEKL. The CDR3 runs to 15 residues. CDR3 in amino acids: CASSHKTGRTGELFF. The CDR3 bases are TGCGCCAGCAGCCATAAGACAGGGAGGACCGGGGAGCTGTTTTTT.

The table lists this clone with a count of one. This chain connects TRBV27 to TRBJ1-1; 7 bases match TRBD1. The junction had 8 bases not matched to a gene; V was cut back by 3 bases and J by 10 bases. This CDR3 is 13 amino acids long. Germline V gene lookup returns CDR1 MNHEY and CDR2 SMNVEV (reference sequence). The CDR3 DNA reads as TGTGCCAGCAGTTTTGGGGCAGGGGGGGGAGCTTTCTTT. Residues: CASSFGAGGGAFF.

This clone was recorded once. This chain joins TRBV19 and TRBJ2-1; 7 positions agree with TRBD1. J gave up 7 bases and V 8 bases, and 8 bases lay outside the gene matches. The CDR3 length is 13 residues. Per germline, CDR1 LNHDA and CDR2 SQIVND (reference sequence). CDR3 DNA: TGTGCCAGTGAGACAGGGAATAGTAATGAGCAGTTCTTC. Encoded protein: CASETGNSNEQFF.

J is TRBJ1-1 and V is TRBV30, with a possible D match to TRBD1 (6 bases). The CDR3 is made up of 11 amino acids. From germline, CDR1 is GTSNPN and CDR2 SVGIG (reference sequence). The V end was cut by 1 base, the J end by 8 bases, with 8 bases between. CDR3 amino acids: CAWSGGQEAFF. The CDR3 DNA reads as TGTGCCTGGAGTGGGGGGCAGGAAGCTTTCTTT.

The chain is built from TRBV5-6 and TRBJ2-3; 7 bases are shared with TRBD2. Looked up from germline, CDR1 is SGHDT and CDR2 is YYEEEE. The CDR3 totals 15 residues. V was pared by 1 base and J by 3 bases, with 5 bases of the junction left unmatched. The CDR3 DNA reads TGTGCCAGCAGCTTGTTTCCGCGGGAGACAGATACGCAGTATTTT. This translates into CASSLFPRETDTQYF. The variable domain in full, completed from reference TRBV5-6 and TRBJ2-3, reads DAGVTQSPTHLIKTRGQQVTLRCSPKSGHDTVSWYQQALGQGPQFIFQYYEEEERQRGNFPDRFSGHQFPNYSSELNVNALLLGDSALYLCASSLFPRETDTQYFGPGTRLTVL.

The chain carries TRBV2 and TRBJ1-4, with TRBD1 identical over 8 bases. Germline CDR1 SNHLY, CDR2 FYNNEI. The CDR3 length is 12 residues. V lost 5 bases to trimming and J lost 12 bases; unmatched junction nucleotides: 5. In DNA form, the CDR3 reads TGTGCCAGCAGTCAACCGACAGGGGAACTGTTTTTT. Translating gives CASSQPTGELFF.

This sequence joins TRBV5-1 and TRBJ1-1, with D possibly matching TRBD1 (5 bases). The CDR3 covers 13 residues. V was cut by 1 base and J by 1 base, with 5 bases left in between. Germline loops: CDR1 SGHRS, CDR2 YFSETQ. The CDR3 sequence is CASSLTGNTEAFF. DNA for the CDR3: TGCGCCAGCAGCTTGACAGGGAACACTGAAGCTTTCTTT.

This clone was counted only a few times. The rearrangement uses TRBV4-3 and TRBJ2-7, with 9 positions matching TRBD2. The CDR3 is 15 amino acids. The ends lost 0 bases at V and 3 bases at J; junction bases unmatched: 3. The V gene's germline CDR1 is LGHNA and CDR2 YSLEER. This CDR3 reads CASSQEIAGDYEQYF. CDR3 bases: TGCGCCAGCAGCCAAGAGATAGCGGGAGACTACGAGCAGTACTTC.

This clone was detected only once. The genes are TRBV28 and TRBJ2-3; D is undetermined. The CDR3 spans 17 residues. The ends were cut back, 2 bases at V and 0 bases at J, with 15 bases in the middle. Germline CDR1 and CDR2: MDHEN and SYDVKM. CDR3 region: CASSLTVNPSSTDTQYF. Written as DNA, the CDR3 is TGTGCCAGCAGTTTAACAGTAAACCCTTCTAGCACAGATACGCAGTATTTT.

In this sample, this clone turned up once. The chain is built from TRBV7-6 and TRBJ2-4; 7 bases agree with TRBD2. Germline trimming cut 5 bases from V and 1 base from J; bases unmatched to any gene: 14. This CDR3 contains 18 residues. Germline V gene lookup returns CDR1 SGHVS and CDR2 FNYEAQ. CDR3 protein: CASSPTGAKAGAKNIQYF. The CDR3 bases are TGTGCCAGCAGCCCCACGGGTGCCAAAGCGGGGGCCAAAAACATTCAGTACTTC. Based on the CDR3 plus reference TRBV7-6 and TRBJ2-4, the full variable domain is GAGVSQSPRYKVTKRGQDVALRCDPISGHVSLYWYRQALGQGPEFLTYFNYEAQQDKSGLPNDRFSAERPEGSISTLTIQRTEQRDSAMYRCASSPTGAKAGAKNIQYFGAGTRLSVL.

This clone was seen more than once but under ten times. This chain uses TRBV30 with TRBJ1-1, with 7 bases fitting TRBD1. This CDR3 contains 13 residues. Germline V CDR1 and CDR2: GTSNPN, SVGIG (reference sequence). The junction had 6 bases not matched to a gene; V was cut back by 2 bases and J by 6 bases. The CDR3 DNA reads as TGTGCCTGGAGTTCGGACAGGTGGGCTGAAGCTTTCTTT. Its translation is CAWSSDRWAEAFF.

CDR3 loop: CASSPGTALTEPQHF. Written as DNA, the CDR3 is TGTGCCAGCTCACCAGGGACGGCCCTGACGGAGCCCCAGCATTTT. V usage is TRBV18 and J usage is TRBJ1-5, with D possibly being TRBD1 (5 bases). Trimming took off 2 bases at V and 8 bases at J, with 16 bases between the two ends. The CDR3 extends over 15 amino acids. Germline V gives CDR1 KGHSH, CDR2 LQKENI. The full variable domain, rest sourced from reference TRBV18 and TRBJ1-5, is NAGVMQNPRHLVRRRGQEARLRCSPMKGHSHVYWYRQLPEEGLKFMVYLQKENIIDESGMPKERFSAEFPKEGPSILRIQQVVRGDSAAYFCASSPGTALTEPQHFGDGTRLSIL.

The rearrangement links TRBV14 to TRBJ2-2; 12 bases agree with TRBD2. CDR3 length: 19 residues. Trimming at V came to 0 bases and at J to 5 bases, leaving 10 bases not matched to a gene. Germline CDR1 SGHDN, CDR2 FVKESK. CDR3 protein: CASSQDLGLAGRITGELFF. CDR3 coding DNA: TGTGCCAGCAGCCAAGATCTAGGACTAGCGGGAAGGATTACCGGGGAGCTGTTTTTT.

The V call is TRBV27, the J call TRBJ2-2; D is perhaps TRBD1 (6 bases). The CDR3 sequence is 13 residues long. The ends were cut back, 5 bases at V and 5 bases at J, with 9 bases in the middle. Germline loops: CDR1 MNHEY, CDR2 SMNVEV (reference sequence). The CDR3 region is CASSEQGTGELFF. The CDR3 DNA reads TGTGCCAGCAGTGAACAGGGAACCGGGGAGCTGTTTTTT.

This chain links TRBV7-8 with TRBJ1-1, with D unclear. V shed 5 bases and J shed 8 bases, with 18 bases lying between them. The CDR3 is 14 residues long. Germline-derived CDR1 and CDR2 are SGHVS and FQNEAQ. CDR3 coding DNA: TGTGCCAGCAGCCGAAAGGGCTCCGGACCCGAAGCTTTCTTT. Translation: CASSRKGSGPEAFF.

The chain has TRBV6-6 and TRBJ2-1, with D perhaps TRBD1 or TRBD2 (5 bases each). V dropped 6 bases and J dropped 7 bases, with 16 bases sitting between them. Germline V lookup: CDR1 MNHNY, CDR2 SVGAGI (reference sequence). This CDR3 contains 14 residues. CDR3 DNA sequence: TGTGCCAGCAGGCCCCGGGGCCCAACAAATGAGCAGTTCTTC. It encodes CASRPRGPTNEQFF.

This clone was recorded a few times. J is TRBJ2-1 and V is TRBV11-2; D remains unclear. This CDR3 is 13 amino acids long. Germline lookup yields CDR1 SGHAT and CDR2 FQNNGV. Trimming pared 5 bases from V and 10 bases from J, leaving 15 bases between. As DNA, the CDR3 is TGTGCCAGCAGCCATCCGACCACTTGGGAGCAGTTCTTC. Its translation is CASSHPTTWEQFF.

This chain links TRBV29-1 with TRBJ2-5; 11 bases are a match to TRBD1. V shed 7 bases, J shed 7 bases, and the junction held 5 bases outside the gene matches. Germline-derived CDR1 and CDR2 are SQVTM and ANQGSEA. The CDR3 sequence is 12 residues long. Here the CDR3 DNA reads TGCAGCGCCCCCGGGACAGGGGGGACCCAGTACTTC. Translated, it gives CSAPGTGGTQYF.

The chain uses TRBV30 and TRBJ1-1, with a possible D match to TRBD1 (6 bases). The CDR3 is 15 residues long. V lost 5 bases, J lost 1 base, and 17 bases lay in between. Germline V gene lookup returns CDR1 GTSNPN and CDR2 SVGIG (reference sequence). This chain's CDR3 is CAWVTGTDRNTEAFF. The DNA for the CDR3 is TGTGCCTGGGTTACAGGGACGGATCGGAACACTGAAGCTTTCTTT.

This clone showed up just a few times. The chain uses TRBV5-1 and TRBJ2-7; either TRBD1 or TRBD2 may supply D (5 bases each). Germline V gives CDR1 SGHRS, CDR2 YFSETQ. V was cut by 1 base and J by 5 bases, with 10 bases left in between. This CDR3 spans 13 amino acids. The DNA of the CDR3 is TGCGCCAGCAGCTTGCTAGGGACCCACGAGCAGTACTTC. Translating gives CASSLLGTHEQYF. Based on the CDR3 plus reference TRBV5-1 and TRBJ2-7, the full variable domain is KAGVTQTPRYLIKTRGQQVTLSCSPISGHRSVSWYQQTPGQGLQFLFEYFSETQRNKGNFPGRFSGRQFSNSRSEMNVSTLELGDSALYLCASSLLGTHEQYFGPGTRLTVT.

The chain couples TRBV7-9 to TRBJ2-7; D assignment may be TRBD1 or TRBD2 (6 bases each). The ends were cut back, 0 bases at V and 4 bases at J, with 10 bases in the middle. There are 14 residues in the CDR3. Germline CDR1 is SEHNR and CDR2 is FQNEAQ (reference sequence). CDR3 DNA: TGTGCCAGCAGCTTAGCGGGGGGCGGTTACGAGCAGTACTTC. Translating gives CASSLAGGGYEQYF.

This chain uses TRBV19 with TRBJ2-3; the match to TRBD2 covers 8 bases. The trim removed 3 bases at V and 2 bases at J, leaving 4 bases unmatched. CDR1 is LNHDA, CDR2 SQIVND, per germline (reference sequence). The CDR3 length is 15 residues. The CDR3 DNA follows: TGTGCCAGTAGTATGAAGCGGGGGAACACAGATACGCAGTATTTT. This sequence encodes CASSMKRGNTDTQYF.

The chain carries TRBV27 and TRBJ2-3, with a weak D call TRBD2 (6 bases). The germline V gene has CDR1 MNHEY and CDR2 SMNVEV (reference sequence). The ends were cut back, 5 bases at V and 0 bases at J, with 15 bases in the middle. This CDR3 is built from 16 residues. CDR3 nucleotides: TGTGCCAGCAGTGAATGGGACTCCGCTAGCACAGATACGCAGTATTTT. Protein: CASSEWDSASTDTQYF.